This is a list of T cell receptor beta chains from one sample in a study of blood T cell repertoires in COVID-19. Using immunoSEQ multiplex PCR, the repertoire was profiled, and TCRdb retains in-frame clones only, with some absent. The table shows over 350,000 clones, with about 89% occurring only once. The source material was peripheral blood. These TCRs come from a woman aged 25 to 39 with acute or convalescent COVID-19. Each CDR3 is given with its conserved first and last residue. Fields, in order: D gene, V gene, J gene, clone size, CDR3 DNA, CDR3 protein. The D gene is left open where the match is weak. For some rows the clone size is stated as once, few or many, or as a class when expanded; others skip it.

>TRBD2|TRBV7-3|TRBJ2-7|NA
TGTGCCAGCAGCTCAGCGGGGGGGCCTGGTTACGAGCAGTACTTC
CASSSAGGPGYEQYF
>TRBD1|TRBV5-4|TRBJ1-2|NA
TGTGCCAGCAGCCTCGTCGGACAGGGGAAAGGCTACACCTTC
CASSLVGQGKGYTF
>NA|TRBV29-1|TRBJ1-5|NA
TGCAGCGTAAGGGGGTCTGGTCAGCCCCAGCATTTT
CSVRGSGQPQHF
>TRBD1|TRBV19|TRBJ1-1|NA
TGTGCCAGTAGTATGAGAGGGGGCGGAAACACTGAAGCTTTCTTT
CASSMRGGGNTEAFF
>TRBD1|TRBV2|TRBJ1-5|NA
TGTGCCAGCAGTGTGACAAGGGGACAGGGGAGGGATCAGCCCCAGCATTTT
CASSVTRGQGRDQPQHF
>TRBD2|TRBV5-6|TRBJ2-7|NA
TGTGCCAGCAGCTTAACGGGACTAGCGGGGGGCTCCTACGAGCAGTACTTC
CASSLTGLAGGSYEQYF
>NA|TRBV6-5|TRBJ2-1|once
TGTGCCAGCAGACTGACAGTTTACAATGAGCAGTTCTTC
CASRLTVYNEQFF
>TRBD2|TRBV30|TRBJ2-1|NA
TGTGCCTGGCCCCAATGGGGGGGCGGGGGGGGCGACAATGAGCAGTTCTTC
CAWPQWGGGGGDNEQFF
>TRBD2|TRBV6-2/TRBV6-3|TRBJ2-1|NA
TGTGCCAGCAGATACGAGCGGGGGGGCCTGAATGAGCAGTTCTTC
CASRYERGGLNEQFF
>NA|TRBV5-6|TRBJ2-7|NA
TGTGCCAGCAGCTTGACGCCTAGGAGCTCCTACGAGCAGTACTTC
CASSLTPRSSYEQYF
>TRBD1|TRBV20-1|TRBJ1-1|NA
TGCAGTGCTAGTCGTATGCCGGACAGGGCGGTGGGGGCTTTCTTT
CSASRMPDRAVGAFF
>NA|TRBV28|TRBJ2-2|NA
TGTGCCAGCAGTTTTTTCGTATCCGGTAACACCGGGGAGCTGTTTTTT
CASSFFVSGNTGELFF
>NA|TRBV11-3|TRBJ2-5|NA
TGTGCCAGCAGCTTAGTCAGCCAAGAGACCCAGTACTTC
CASSLVSQETQYF
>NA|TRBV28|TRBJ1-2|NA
TGTGCCAGCAGTCCCGGGACTCACAAAAAAGGCTACACCTTC
CASSPGTHKKGYTF
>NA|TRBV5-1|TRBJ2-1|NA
TGCGCCAGCAGCTTGGCGGGAAGTTGGGTCCCGTCCTACAATGAGCAGTTCTTC
CASSLAGSWVPSYNEQFF
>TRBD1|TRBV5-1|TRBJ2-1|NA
TGCGCCAGCAGCCCACCCGGGACAGGGTCCCTCAATGAGCAGTTCTTC
CASSPPGTGSLNEQFF
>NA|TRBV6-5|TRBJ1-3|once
TGTGCCAGCCCGAGTGGCGGCTCTGGAAACACCATATATTTT
CASPSGGSGNTIYF
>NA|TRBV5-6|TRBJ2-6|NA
TGTGCCAGCAGCTTATGGCTAGCGCCTAACTCTGGGGCCAACGTCCTGACTTTC
CASSLWLAPNSGANVLTF
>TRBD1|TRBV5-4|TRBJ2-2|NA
TGTGCCAGCAGCTTTTTTCCGGGACAGGGGACCGGGGAGCTGTTTTTT
CASSFFPGQGTGELFF
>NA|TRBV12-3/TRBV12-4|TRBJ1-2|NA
TGTGCCAGCAGTTTAGGACAGGTGTCTGGCTACACCTTC
CASSLGQVSGYTF
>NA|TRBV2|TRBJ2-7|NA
TGTGCCAGCAGTGACAGGGATTGGTACGAGCAGTACTTC
CASSDRDWYEQYF
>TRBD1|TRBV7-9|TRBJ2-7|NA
TGTGCCAGCAGCCAAGGGACAGGGGGAGACGGCTACGAGCAGTACTTC
CASSQGTGGDGYEQYF
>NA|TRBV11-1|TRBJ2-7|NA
TGTGCCAGCAGCTTGTCGGCCGGAGAGGCCCCCGACGAGCAGTACTTC
CASSLSAGEAPDEQYF
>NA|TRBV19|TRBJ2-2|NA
TGTGCCAGTAGTATAGGCCAGGGCTACACCGGGGAGCTGTTTTTT
CASSIGQGYTGELFF
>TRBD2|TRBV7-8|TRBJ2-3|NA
TGTGCCAGCAGCAGTAGCGGGGGGTCCACAGATACGCAGTATTTT
CASSSSGGSTDTQYF
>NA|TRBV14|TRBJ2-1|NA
TGTGCCAGCAGCCAAGACGGGAACTACAATGAGCAGTTCTTC
CASSQDGNYNEQFF
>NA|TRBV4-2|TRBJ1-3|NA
TGTGCCAGCAGCCAAGGCCAGGTTGGAAACACCATATATTTT
CASSQGQVGNTIYF
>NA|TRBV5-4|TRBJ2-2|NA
TGTGCCAGCAGCTTGTCTCTATACGAAGGAAGCGGCACCGGGGAGCTGTTTTTT
CASSLSLYEGSGTGELFF
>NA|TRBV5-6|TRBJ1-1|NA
TGTGCCAGCAGGCCCGTGGGGGCGGACACTGAAGCTTTCTTT
CASRPVGADTEAFF
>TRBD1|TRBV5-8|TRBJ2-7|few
TGTGCCAGCAGCAAACAGGGGGAGGACGAGCAGTACTTC
CASSKQGEDEQYF
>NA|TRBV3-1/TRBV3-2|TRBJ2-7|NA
TGTGCCAGCAGCCTACAGGGCAACGAGCAGTACTTC
CASSLQGNEQYF
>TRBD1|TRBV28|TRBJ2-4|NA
TGTGCCAGCAGTTCCGGACAGGCGCAAAACATTCAGTACTTC
CASSSGQAQNIQYF
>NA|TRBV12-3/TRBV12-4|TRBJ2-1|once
TGTGCCAGCAGTTTTTACACAAATGAGCAGTTCTTC
CASSFYTNEQFF
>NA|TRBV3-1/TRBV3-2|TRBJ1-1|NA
TGTGCCAGCAGCCCGGTGGGCAGGCGTGAAGCTTTCTTT
CASSPVGRREAFF
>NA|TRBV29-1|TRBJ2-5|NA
TGCAGCGTTGATTCTCCGGGGAGGGAGACCCAGTACTTC
CSVDSPGRETQYF